Sequencing of this T cell receptor beta chain was carried out in a study of CD8 T cells in Susac syndrome. CDR3 length equals 17 residues. J was trimmed by 1 base and V by 5 bases; bases with no gene match: 8. When the RNA was reverse transcribed, random hexamers were used with an input of roughly 0.45 to 1 ug. TCRdb analysed the immunoSEQ multiplex PCR reads with MiXCR anew, one entry per CDR3 protein. Of about 110,000 distinct CDR3 sequences listed, approximately 96% are singletons. The source of this sequence is a human donor in good health. Specimen: CD4+ T cells from PBMCs. The chain links TRBV12-3 or TRBV12-4 to TRBJ2-2; TRBD1 agrees at 9 bases. The DNA for the CDR3 is TGTGCCAGCAGTCACCGGGACAGGGCCCTGAACACCGGGGAGCTGTTTTTT. It encodes CASSHRDRALNTGELFF.